The present entry profiles one T cell receptor beta chain with its context. Its antigen remains unidentified. These data are taken from a study of T cell responses to AZD1222 COVID-19 vaccine. Study background: Pooled in the analysis were second doses at about 4 or about 12 weeks. General observations from the study: Repertoire sampling was restricted to post-peak T cell response timepoints.

Repertoires were generated with immunoSEQ multiplex PCR, while TCRdb's copy carries only in-frame clones and drops some. The data contain some 140,000 clones, roughly 90% of them singletons. Looked up from germline, CDR1 is LNHDA and CDR2 is SQIVND (reference sequence). This CDR3 contains 11 residues. V lost 5 bases and J 7 bases, leaving 6 bases between the germline ends. The rearrangement uses TRBV19 and TRBJ2-1, with D uncertain. This clonotype originated in an adult in good health. Sequenced material: peripheral blood, taken on day 0 of AZD1222 vaccination. CDR3 nucleotides: TGTGCCAGTAGTTGGGGAAATGAGCAGTTCTTC. This sequence encodes CASSWGNEQFF.